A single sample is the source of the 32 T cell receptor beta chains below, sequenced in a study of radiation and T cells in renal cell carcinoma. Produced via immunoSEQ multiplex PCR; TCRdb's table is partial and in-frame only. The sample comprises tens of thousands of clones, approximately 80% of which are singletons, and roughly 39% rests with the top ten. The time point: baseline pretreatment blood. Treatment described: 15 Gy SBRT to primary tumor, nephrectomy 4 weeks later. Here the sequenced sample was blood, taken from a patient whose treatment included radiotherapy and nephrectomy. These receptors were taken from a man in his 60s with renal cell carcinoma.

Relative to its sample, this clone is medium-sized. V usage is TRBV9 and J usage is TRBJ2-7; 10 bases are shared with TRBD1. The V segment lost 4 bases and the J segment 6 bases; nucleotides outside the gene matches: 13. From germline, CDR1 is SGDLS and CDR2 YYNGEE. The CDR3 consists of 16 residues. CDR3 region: CASSPDPGQGMFEQYF. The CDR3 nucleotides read TGTGCCAGCAGCCCCGACCCGGGACAGGGGATGTTCGAGCAGTACTTC.

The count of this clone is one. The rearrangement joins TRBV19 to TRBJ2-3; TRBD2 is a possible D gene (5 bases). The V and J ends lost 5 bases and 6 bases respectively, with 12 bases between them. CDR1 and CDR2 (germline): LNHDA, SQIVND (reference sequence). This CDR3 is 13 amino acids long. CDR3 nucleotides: TGTGCCAGTAGTCCCCGGAGGAAGGATACGCAGTATTTT. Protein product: CASSPRRKDTQYF.

The CDR3 DNA is TGCGCCAGCAGCCAAGCATTGTCGGGGCCTGATGGCTACACCTTC. Translating it yields CASSQALSGPDGYTF. V and J are TRBV4-3 and TRBJ1-2; D perhaps matches TRBD1 (5 bases). This CDR3 has 15 amino acids. CDR1 and CDR2 (germline): LGHNA, YSLEER. V was trimmed by 1 base and J by 6 bases, leaving 15 bases between them.

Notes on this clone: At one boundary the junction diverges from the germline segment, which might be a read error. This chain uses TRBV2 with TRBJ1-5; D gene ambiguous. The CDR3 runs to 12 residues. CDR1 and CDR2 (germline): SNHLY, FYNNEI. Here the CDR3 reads CASSGTNRPQHF. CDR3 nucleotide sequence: TGTGCCAGCAGTGGGACGAATCGGCCCCAGCATTTT. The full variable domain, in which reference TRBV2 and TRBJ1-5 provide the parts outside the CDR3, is EPEVTQTPSHQVTQMGQEVILRCVPISNHLYFYWYRQILGQKVEFLVSFYNNEISEKSEIFDDQFSVERPDGSNFTLKIRSTKLEDSAMYFCASSGTNRPQHFGDGTRLSIL.

The DNA for the CDR3 is TGTGCCAGCAGCTTTGTGCGGCCGGGGGAAAAACTGTTTTTT. Residues: CASSFVRPGEKLFF. The rearrangement joins TRBV5-6 to TRBJ1-4, with no clear D. V lost 2 bases and J 8 bases, leaving 13 bases between the germline ends. The CDR3 has 14 amino acids. CDR1 is SGHDT, CDR2 YYEEEE, per germline.

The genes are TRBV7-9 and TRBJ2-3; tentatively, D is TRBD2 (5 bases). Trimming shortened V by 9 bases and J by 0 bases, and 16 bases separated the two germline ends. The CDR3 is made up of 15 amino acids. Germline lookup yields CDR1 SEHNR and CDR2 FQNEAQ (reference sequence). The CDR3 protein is CASHEEGPSTDTQYF. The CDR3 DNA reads TGTGCCAGTCATGAAGAGGGTCCTAGCACAGATACGCAGTATTTT.

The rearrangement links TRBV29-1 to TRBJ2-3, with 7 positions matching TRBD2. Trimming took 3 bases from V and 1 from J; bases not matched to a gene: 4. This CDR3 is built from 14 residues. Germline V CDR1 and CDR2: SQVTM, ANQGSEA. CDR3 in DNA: TGCAGCGTTGATCGGGGGGTTGGCACAGATACGCAGTATTTT. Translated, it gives CSVDRGVGTDTQYF.

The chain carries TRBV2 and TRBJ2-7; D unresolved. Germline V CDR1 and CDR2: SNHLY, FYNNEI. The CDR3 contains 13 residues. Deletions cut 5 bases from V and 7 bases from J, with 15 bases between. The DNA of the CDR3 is TGTGCCAGCAGTCCTACTTGGCTCTGGGAGCAGTACTTC. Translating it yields CASSPTWLWEQYF.

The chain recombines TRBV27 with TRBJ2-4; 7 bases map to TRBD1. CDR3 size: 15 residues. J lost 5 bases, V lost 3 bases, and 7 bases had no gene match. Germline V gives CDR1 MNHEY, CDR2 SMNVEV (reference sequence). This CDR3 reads CASSFHRDRENIQYF. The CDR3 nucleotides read TGTGCCAGCAGTTTTCACCGGGACAGAGAAAACATTCAGTACTTC.

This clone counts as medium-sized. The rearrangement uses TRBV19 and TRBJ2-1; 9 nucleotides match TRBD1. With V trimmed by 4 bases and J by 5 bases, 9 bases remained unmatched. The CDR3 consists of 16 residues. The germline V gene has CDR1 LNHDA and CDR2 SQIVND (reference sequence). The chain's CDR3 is CASSTRQGGWNNEQFF. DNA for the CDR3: TGTGCCAGTAGTACCAGACAGGGGGGGTGGAACAATGAGCAGTTCTTC.

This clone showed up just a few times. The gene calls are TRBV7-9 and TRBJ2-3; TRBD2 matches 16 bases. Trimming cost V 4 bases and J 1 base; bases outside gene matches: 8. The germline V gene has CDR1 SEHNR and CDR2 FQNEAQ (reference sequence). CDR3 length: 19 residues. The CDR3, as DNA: TGTGCCAGCAGCTGGCCGGGACTAGCGGGAGGGCCGGGCACAGATACGCAGTATTTT. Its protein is CASSWPGLAGGPGTDTQYF.

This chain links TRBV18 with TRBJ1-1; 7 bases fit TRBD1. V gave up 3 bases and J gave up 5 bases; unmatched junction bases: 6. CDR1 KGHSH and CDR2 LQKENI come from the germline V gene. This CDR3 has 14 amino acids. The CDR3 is CASSPQTGRTEAFF. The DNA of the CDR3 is TGTGCCAGCTCACCCCAGACAGGGCGAACTGAAGCTTTCTTT.

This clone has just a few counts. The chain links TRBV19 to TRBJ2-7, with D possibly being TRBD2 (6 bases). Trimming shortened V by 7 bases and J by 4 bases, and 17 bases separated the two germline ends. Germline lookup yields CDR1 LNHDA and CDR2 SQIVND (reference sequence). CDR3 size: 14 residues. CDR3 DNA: TGTGCCAGTACCCCGGGGACTTCGGTATACGAGCAGTACTTC. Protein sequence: CASTPGTSVYEQYF.

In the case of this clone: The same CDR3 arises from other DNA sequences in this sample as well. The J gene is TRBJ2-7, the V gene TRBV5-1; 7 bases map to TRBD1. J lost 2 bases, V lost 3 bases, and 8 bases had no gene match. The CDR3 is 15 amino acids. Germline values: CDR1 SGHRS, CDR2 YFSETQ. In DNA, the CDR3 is TGCGCCAGCAGCTGGCTTGGGGACAGCACCTACGAGCAGTACTTC. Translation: CASSWLGDSTYEQYF. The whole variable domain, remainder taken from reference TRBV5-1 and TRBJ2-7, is KAGVTQTPRYLIKTRGQQVTLSCSPISGHRSVSWYQQTPGQGLQFLFEYFSETQRNKGNFPGRFSGRQFSNSRSEMNVSTLELGDSALYLCASSWLGDSTYEQYFGPGTRLTVT.

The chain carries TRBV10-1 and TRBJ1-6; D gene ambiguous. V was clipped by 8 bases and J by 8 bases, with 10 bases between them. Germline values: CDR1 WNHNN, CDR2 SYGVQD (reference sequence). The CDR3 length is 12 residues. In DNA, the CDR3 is TGCGCCAGCCGGATTTCTTATTCACCCCTCCACTTT. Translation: CASRISYSPLHF.

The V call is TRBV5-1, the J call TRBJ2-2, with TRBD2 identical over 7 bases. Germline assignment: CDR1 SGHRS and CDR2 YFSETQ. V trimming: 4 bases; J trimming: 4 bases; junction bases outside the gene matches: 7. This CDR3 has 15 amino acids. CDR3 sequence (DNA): TGCGCCAGCAGCCTTGTAGCGGGTTCCACCGGGGAGCTGTTTTTT. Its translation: CASSLVAGSTGELFF. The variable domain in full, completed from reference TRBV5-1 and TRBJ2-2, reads KAGVTQTPRYLIKTRGQQVTLSCSPISGHRSVSWYQQTPGQGLQFLFEYFSETQRNKGNFPGRFSGRQFSNSRSEMNVSTLELGDSALYLCASSLVAGSTGELFFGEGSRLTVL.

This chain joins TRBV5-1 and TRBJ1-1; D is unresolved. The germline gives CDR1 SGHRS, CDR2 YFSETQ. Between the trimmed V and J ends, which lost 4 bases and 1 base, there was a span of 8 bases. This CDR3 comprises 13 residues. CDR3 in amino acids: CASSTRGNTEAFF. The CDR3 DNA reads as TGCGCCAGCAGCACCCGAGGGAACACTGAAGCTTTCTTT.

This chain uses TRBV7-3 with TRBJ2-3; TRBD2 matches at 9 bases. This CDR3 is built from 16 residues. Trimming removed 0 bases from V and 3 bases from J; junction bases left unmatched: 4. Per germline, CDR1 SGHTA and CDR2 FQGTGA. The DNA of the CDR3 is TGTGCCAGCAGCTTAACGACCGCGGGAGGGACAGATACGCAGTATTTT. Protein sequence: CASSLTTAGGTDTQYF. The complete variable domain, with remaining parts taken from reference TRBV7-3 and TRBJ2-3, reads GAGVSQTPSNKVTEKGKYVELRCDPISGHTALYWYRQSLGQGPEFLIYFQGTGAADDSGLPNDRFFAVRPEGSVSTLKIQRTERGDSAVYLCASSLTTAGGTDTQYFGPGTRLTVL.

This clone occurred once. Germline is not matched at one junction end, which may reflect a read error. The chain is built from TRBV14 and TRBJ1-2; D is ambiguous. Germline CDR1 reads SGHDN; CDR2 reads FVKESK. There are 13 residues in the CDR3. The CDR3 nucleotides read TGTGCCGGCAGCCCTGGCCCGAGCTATGGCTACACCTTC. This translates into CAGSPGPSYGYTF.

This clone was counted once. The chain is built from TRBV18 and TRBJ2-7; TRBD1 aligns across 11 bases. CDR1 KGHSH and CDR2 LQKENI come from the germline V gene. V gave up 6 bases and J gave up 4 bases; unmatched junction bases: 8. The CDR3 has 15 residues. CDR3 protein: CASSPGQGAVYEQYF. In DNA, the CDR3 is TGTGCCAGCTCTCCAGGACAGGGGGCAGTATACGAGCAGTACTTC.

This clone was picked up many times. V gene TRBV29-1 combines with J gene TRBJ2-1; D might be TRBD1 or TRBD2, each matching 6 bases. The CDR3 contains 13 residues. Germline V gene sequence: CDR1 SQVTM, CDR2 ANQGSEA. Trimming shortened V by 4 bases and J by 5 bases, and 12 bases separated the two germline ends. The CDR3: CSVGSGEDNEQFF. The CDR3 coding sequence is TGCAGCGTTGGTTCAGGGGAGGACAATGAGCAGTTCTTC.

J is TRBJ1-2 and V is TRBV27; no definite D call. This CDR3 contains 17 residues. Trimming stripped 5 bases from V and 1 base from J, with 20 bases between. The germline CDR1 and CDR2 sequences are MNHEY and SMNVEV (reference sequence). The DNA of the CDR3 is TGTGCCAGCAGTCTCTCTCCACCCGGCATAAATAACTATGGCTACACCTTC. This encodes CASSLSPPGINNYGYTF.

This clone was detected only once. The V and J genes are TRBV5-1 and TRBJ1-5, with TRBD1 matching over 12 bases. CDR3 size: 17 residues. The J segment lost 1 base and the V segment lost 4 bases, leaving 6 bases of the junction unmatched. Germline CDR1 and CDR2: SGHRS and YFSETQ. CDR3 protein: CASSTGTGGVSNQPQHF. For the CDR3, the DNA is TGCGCCAGCAGCACCGGGACAGGGGGCGTGAGCAATCAGCCCCAGCATTTT.

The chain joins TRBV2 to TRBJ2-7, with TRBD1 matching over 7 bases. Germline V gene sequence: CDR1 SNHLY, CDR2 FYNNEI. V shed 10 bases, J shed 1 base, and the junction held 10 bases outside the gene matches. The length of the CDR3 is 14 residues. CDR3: CAIPKGAGSYEQYF. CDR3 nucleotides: TGTGCCATCCCTAAGGGGGCCGGTTCCTACGAGCAGTACTTC.

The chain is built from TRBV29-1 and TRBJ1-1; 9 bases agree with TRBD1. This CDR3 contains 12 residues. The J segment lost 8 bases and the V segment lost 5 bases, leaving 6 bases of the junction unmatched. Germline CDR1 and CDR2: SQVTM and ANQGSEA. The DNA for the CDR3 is TGCAGCGTTCTCCGGACAGGGGTCGAAGCTTTCTTT. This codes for CSVLRTGVEAFF.

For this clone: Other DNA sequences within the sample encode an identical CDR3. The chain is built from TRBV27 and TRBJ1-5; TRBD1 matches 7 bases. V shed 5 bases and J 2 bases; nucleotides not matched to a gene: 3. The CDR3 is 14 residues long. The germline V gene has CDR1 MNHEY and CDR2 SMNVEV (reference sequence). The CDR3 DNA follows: TGTGCCAGCAGTCTAACAGGGGGCAATCAGCCCCAGCATTTT. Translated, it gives CASSLTGGNQPQHF.

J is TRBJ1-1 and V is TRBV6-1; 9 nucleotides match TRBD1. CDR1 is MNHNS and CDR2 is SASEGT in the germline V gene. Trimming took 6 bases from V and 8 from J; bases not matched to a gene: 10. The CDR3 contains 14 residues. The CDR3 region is CASRRTGDLKEAFF. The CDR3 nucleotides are TGTGCCAGCAGAAGGACAGGGGACTTGAAGGAAGCTTTCTTT.

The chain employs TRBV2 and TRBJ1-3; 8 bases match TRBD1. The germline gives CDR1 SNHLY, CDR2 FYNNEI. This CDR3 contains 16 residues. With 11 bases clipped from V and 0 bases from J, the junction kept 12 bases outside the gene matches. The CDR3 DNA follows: TGTGCCCAACAGGGGGATATTGGGTACTCTGGAAACACCATATATTTT. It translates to CAQQGDIGYSGNTIYF. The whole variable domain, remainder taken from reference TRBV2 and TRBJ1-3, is EPEVTQTPSHQVTQMGQEVILRCVPISNHLYFYWYRQILGQKVEFLVSFYNNEISEKSEIFDDQFSVERPDGSNFTLKIRSTKLEDSAMYFCAQQGDIGYSGNTIYFGEGSWLTVV.

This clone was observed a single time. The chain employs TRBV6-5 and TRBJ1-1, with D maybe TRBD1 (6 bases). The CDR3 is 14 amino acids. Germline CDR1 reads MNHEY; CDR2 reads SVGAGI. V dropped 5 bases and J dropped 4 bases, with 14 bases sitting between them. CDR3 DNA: TGTGCCAGCAGTAAGGGCACAGGGATCACTGAAGCTTTCTTT. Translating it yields CASSKGTGITEAFF.

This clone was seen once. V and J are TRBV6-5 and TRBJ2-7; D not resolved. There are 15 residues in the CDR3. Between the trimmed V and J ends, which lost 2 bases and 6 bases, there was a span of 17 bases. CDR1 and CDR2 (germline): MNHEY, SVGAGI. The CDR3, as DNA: TGTGCCAGCAGTTACGGGGTGAGAGGTTGGGGCGAGCAGTACTTC. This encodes CASSYGVRGWGEQYF.

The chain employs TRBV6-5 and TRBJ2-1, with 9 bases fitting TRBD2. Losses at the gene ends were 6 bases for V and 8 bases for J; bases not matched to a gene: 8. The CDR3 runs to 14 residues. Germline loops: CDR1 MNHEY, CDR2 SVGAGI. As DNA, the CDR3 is TGTGCCAGCAGGGAGCGGGGGGAGAGGGATGAGCAGTTCTTC. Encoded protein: CASRERGERDEQFF.

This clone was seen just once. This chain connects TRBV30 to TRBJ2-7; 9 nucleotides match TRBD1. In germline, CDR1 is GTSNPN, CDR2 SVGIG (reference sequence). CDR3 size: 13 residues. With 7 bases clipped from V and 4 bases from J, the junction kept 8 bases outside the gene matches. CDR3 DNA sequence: TGTGCCTTGAAAGGACAGGGGCGATACGAGCAGTACTTC. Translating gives CALKGQGRYEQYF.